The 14 T cell receptor beta chains presented below share a single source sample, sequenced in a study of PD-L1 blockade in urothelial cancer. Assay used: immunoSEQ multiplex PCR; TCRdb lists only in-frame clones, some missing. Of 70,000 or so clones listed, 80% to 85% are singletons. The specimen was PBMCs, collected around atezolizumab (anti-PD-L1) treatment. Receptors originate from a man between 65 and 85 years old with urothelial cancer.

This clone has only one observation. This sequence joins TRBV6-5 and TRBJ2-7; 7 bases are shared with TRBD2. The germline gives CDR1 MNHEY, CDR2 SVGAGI. The CDR3 totals 13 residues. V gave up 7 bases and J gave up 4 bases; unmatched junction bases: 7. The CDR3, as DNA: TGTGCCAGCACTACGCCGGGAGGATACGAGCAGTACTTC. Protein: CASTTPGGYEQYF.

This clone was found once. The chain employs TRBV5-1 and TRBJ2-1; 13 bases fit TRBD2. Germline values: CDR1 SGHRS, CDR2 YFSETQ. The ends lost 3 bases at V and 9 bases at J; junction bases unmatched: 6. This CDR3 comprises 15 residues. CDR3 DNA sequence: TGCGCCAGCAGCTCCGGACTAGCGGGAGAGAGTGAGCAGTTCTTC. This encodes CASSSGLAGESEQFF. Together with reference TRBV5-1 and TRBJ2-1, the CDR3 gives the full variable domain: KAGVTQTPRYLIKTRGQQVTLSCSPISGHRSVSWYQQTPGQGLQFLFEYFSETQRNKGNFPGRFSGRQFSNSRSEMNVSTLELGDSALYLCASSSGLAGESEQFFGPGTRLTVL.

As to this clone: At one boundary the junction diverges from the germline segment, which might be a read error. Other DNA sequences in the same sample also yield this CDR3. The genes are TRBV4-1 and TRBJ2-5, with D maybe TRBD2 (6 bases). The V gene's germline CDR1 is MGHRA and CDR2 YSYEKL. The CDR3 consists of 17 residues. CDR3 sequence (DNA): TGCGCTAGCAGCCAAGATCCCCGGGGAGGACTACAAGAGACCCAGTACTTC. Translated: CASSQDPRGGLQETQYF.

This clone was seen a single time. The chain links TRBV6-6 to TRBJ2-1; 9 bases are shared with TRBD1. There are 15 residues in the CDR3. The germline CDR1 and CDR2 sequences are MNHNY and SVGAGI (reference sequence). V trimming: 6 bases; J trimming: 6 bases; junction bases outside the gene matches: 9. The CDR3 DNA follows: TGTGCCAGCAGCATGACAGGGGGTATGAGCAATGAGCAGTTCTTC. Encoded protein: CASSMTGGMSNEQFF.

The CDR3 DNA is TGTGCCAGCAGCCAAGATCCCAGACTAGCGAGGATCTACAATGAGCAGTTCTTC. Translation gives CASSQDPRLARIYNEQFF. This sequence joins TRBV14 and TRBJ2-1, with 8 bases that match TRBD2. Trimming removed 0 bases from V and 3 bases from J; junction bases left unmatched: 10. This CDR3 is built from 18 residues. Looked up from germline, CDR1 is SGHDN and CDR2 is FVKESK.

The V and J genes are TRBV5-1 and TRBJ1-1, with unresolved D. CDR1 is SGHRS, CDR2 YFSETQ, per germline. This CDR3 is 13 amino acids long. Trimming shortened V by 3 bases and J by 0 bases, and 6 bases separated the two germline ends. The chain's CDR3 is CASSSRVNTEAFF. The CDR3 nucleotides read TGCGCCAGCAGCTCACGGGTGAACACTGAAGCTTTCTTT.

The rearrangement joins TRBV15 to TRBJ1-2; 9 bases match TRBD1. Germline CDR1 reads LNHNV; CDR2 reads YYDKDF (reference sequence). The CDR3 is 16 amino acids. With V trimmed by 0 bases and J by 5 bases, 7 bases remained unmatched. CDR3 DNA sequence: TGTGCCACCAGCAGAGATAGGGACAGGGTGTCATATGGCTACACCTTC. Encoded protein: CATSRDRDRVSYGYTF.

The CDR3 region has the DNA TGTGCCAGCAGCTCACAACCCTCTAGGAGCTCTGGGGCCAACGTCCTGACTTTC. The encoded protein is CASSSQPSRSSGANVLTF. The genes are TRBV7-9 and TRBJ2-6; D call uncertain. The ends were cut back, 4 bases at V and 0 bases at J, with 16 bases in the middle. The CDR3 spans 18 residues. Germline-derived CDR1 and CDR2 are SEHNR and FQNEAQ (reference sequence).

The chain employs TRBV18 and TRBJ2-1, with TRBD2 as a possible D gene (5 bases). The V gene's germline CDR1 is KGHSH and CDR2 LQKENI. The V end lost 5 bases, the J end lost 7 bases, and 15 bases lay between the germline ends. The CDR3 extends over 14 amino acids. The CDR3 nucleotides read TGTGCCAGCTCAGCGGCCGAACTAGGAAATGAGCAGTTCTTC. Its translation: CASSAAELGNEQFF.

The rearrangement joins TRBV27 to TRBJ2-7; weak D call: TRBD2 (5 bases). The CDR3 has 14 residues. Between the trimmed V and J ends, which lost 4 bases and 0 bases, there was a span of 10 bases. The germline CDR1 and CDR2 sequences are MNHEY and SMNVEV (reference sequence). CDR3 in DNA: TGTGCCAGCAGTTACGGACTTAACTCCTACGAGCAGTACTTC. As protein: CASSYGLNSYEQYF.

This clone was detected only once. The chain links TRBV6-5 to TRBJ1-6; tentative D call: TRBD1 (5 bases). Trimming removed 8 bases from V and 10 bases from J, with 15 bases in between. The CDR3 consists of 13 residues. Germline V gives CDR1 MNHEY, CDR2 SVGAGI. The CDR3 bases are TGTGCCAGCTTTCCCGGGGAGGGGTCACCCCTCCACTTT. This encodes CASFPGEGSPLHF.

This chain connects TRBV28 to TRBJ2-1, with 7 bases fitting TRBD2. This CDR3 spans 19 amino acids. The trim removed 6 bases at V and 0 bases at J, leaving 17 bases unmatched. Per germline, CDR1 MDHEN and CDR2 SYDVKM. The CDR3 nucleotides are TGTGCCAGCAGCCCATCCGGGCGTGAAGCGGGGAGCTCCTACAATGAGCAGTTCTTC. This translates into CASSPSGREAGSSYNEQFF.

The chain carries TRBV19 and TRBJ2-5; 10 nucleotides match TRBD1. J lost 5 bases, V lost 5 bases, and 5 bases had no gene match. Germline-derived CDR1 and CDR2 are LNHDA and SQIVND (reference sequence). The CDR3 is 14 residues long. CDR3 nucleotide sequence: TGTGCCAGTAGTCGGACAGGGGGAGGGGAGACCCAGTACTTC. Amino acids: CASSRTGGGETQYF. The variable domain in full, with the rest retrieved from reference TRBV19 and TRBJ2-5, is DGGITQSPKYLFRKEGQNVTLSCEQNLNHDAMYWYRQDPGQGLRLIYYSQIVNDFQKGDIAEGYSVSREKKESFPLTVTSAQKNPTAFYLCASSRTGGGETQYFGPGTRLLVL.

This clone was seen once. The V and J genes are TRBV5-1 and TRBJ1-1; TRBD1 is a possible D gene (6 bases). CDR3 size: 13 residues. V was trimmed by 0 bases and J by 3 bases, leaving 6 bases between them. Germline loops: CDR1 SGHRS, CDR2 YFSETQ. This CDR3 reads CASSLDRDTEAFF. CDR3 sequence (DNA): TGCGCCAGCAGCTTGGACAGGGACACTGAAGCTTTCTTT.